Below are 19 T cell receptor beta chains sequenced from a single sample in a study of blood T cell repertoires in COVID-19. Sequencing was performed with immunoSEQ multiplex PCR; in TCRdb, only in-frame clones are kept and a portion is missing. Among some 490,000 clones, about 88% were seen once, and the ten largest hold approximately 8.3%. The sequenced material came from PBMCs or T cells enriched from blood (not recorded which). These receptors all come from an older woman who had recovered from COVID-19.

V usage is TRBV4-1 and J usage is TRBJ2-5, with D unresolved. Per germline, CDR1 MGHRA and CDR2 YSYEKL. V was shortened by 0 bases and J by 5 bases, with 10 bases between the two germline ends. This CDR3 is 14 amino acids long. CDR3 amino acids: CASSQDLSLETQYF. In DNA form, the CDR3 reads TGCGCCAGCAGCCAAGATCTGAGCTTGGAGACCCAGTACTTC.

V gene TRBV9 combines with J gene TRBJ2-5; perhaps TRBD1 as D (6 bases). The CDR3 is 14 amino acids. V was cut by 4 bases and J by 1 base, with 11 bases left in between. Germline V gene sequence: CDR1 SGDLS, CDR2 YYNGEE. In nucleotides, the CDR3 is TGTGCCAGCAGCCCAGGACAGCTCCAAGAGACCCAGTACTTC. It is translated as CASSPGQLQETQYF.

In nucleotides, the CDR3 is TGTGCCAGTAGTCGGACAGGGGGCAATCAGCCCCAGCATTTT. Its protein is CASSRTGGNQPQHF. The chain uses TRBV19 and TRBJ1-5; 9 bases align to TRBD1. Germline CDR1 and CDR2: LNHDA and SQIVND (reference sequence). The CDR3 spans 14 residues. Losses at the gene ends were 5 bases for V and 2 bases for J; bases not matched to a gene: 1.

This clone was observed a single time. The chain carries TRBV28 and TRBJ2-5, with 7 bases matching TRBD1. The CDR3 covers 12 residues. Germline lookup yields CDR1 MDHEN and CDR2 SYDVKM. With 6 bases clipped from V and 3 bases from J, the junction kept 1 base outside the gene matches. The CDR3 nucleotides read TGTGCCAGCAGGGGGACAGAAGAGACCCAGTACTTC. It is translated as CASRGTEETQYF. Combining the CDR3 with reference TRBV28 and TRBJ2-5 gives the whole variable domain DVKVTQSSRYLVKRTGEKVFLECVQDMDHENMFWYRQDPGLGLRLIYFSYDVKMKEKGDIPEGYSVSREKKERFSLILESASTNQTSMYLCASRGTEETQYFGPGTRLLVL.

V gene TRBV7-8 combines with J gene TRBJ2-7; 8 nucleotides agree with TRBD1. The V gene's germline CDR1 is SGHVS and CDR2 FQNEAQ. CDR3 length equals 13 residues. V was clipped by 4 bases and J by 6 bases; unmatched bases: 5. CDR3 nucleotides: TGTGCCAGCAGCTCGCGGACAGGGACCGAGCAGTACGTC. Translating gives CASSSRTGTEQYV.

About this clone: This sample includes further DNA sequences coding for the same CDR3. This rearrangement joins TRBV19 to TRBJ1-6, with D perhaps matching TRBD1 (6 bases). CDR3 length equals 12 residues. V was pared by 6 bases and J by 9 bases, with 9 bases between. From germline, CDR1 is LNHDA and CDR2 SQIVND (reference sequence). This CDR3 reads CASRQGSSPLHF. For the CDR3, the DNA is TGTGCCAGTAGGCAGGGGAGTTCACCCCTCCACTTT.

V and J are TRBV30 and TRBJ2-7; maybe TRBD1 (5 bases). Germline-derived CDR1 and CDR2 are GTSNPN and SVGIG (reference sequence). The CDR3 has 15 amino acids. Between the trimmed V and J ends, which lost 1 base and 2 bases, there was a span of 15 bases. CDR3 residues: CAWSALAGKAYEQYF. The CDR3 DNA is TGTGCCTGGAGTGCCTTGGCAGGGAAAGCCTACGAGCAGTACTTC.

The CDR3 reads CASSLRTGRADTQYF. The CDR3 bases are TGCGCCAGCAGCCTCCGGACAGGGAGGGCAGATACGCAGTATTTT. The V gene is TRBV5-1, the J gene TRBJ2-3; D possibly corresponds to TRBD1 (8 bases). The CDR3 has 15 residues. Germline loops: CDR1 SGHRS, CDR2 YFSETQ. Trimming took 4 bases from V and 4 from J, leaving 16 bases between them.

The chain joins TRBV6-5 to TRBJ1-1; 7 positions agree with TRBD1. The germline V gene encodes CDR1 MNHEY and CDR2 SVGAGI. The CDR3 has 16 residues. J lost 7 bases, V lost 0 bases, and 11 bases had no gene match. CDR3 amino acids: CASSYSLNRGFGEAFF. The DNA of the CDR3 is TGTGCCAGCAGTTACTCGTTGAACAGGGGTTTTGGTGAAGCTTTCTTT.

The J gene is TRBJ1-1, the V gene TRBV19; D is perhaps TRBD1 (5 bases). Germline CDR1 reads LNHDA; CDR2 reads SQIVND (reference sequence). With 1 base removed from V and 2 bases from J, the gap between germline ends came to 8 bases. The CDR3 totals 14 residues. The CDR3 DNA sequence: TGTGCCAGTAGTATAGCAGGGCCCAACACTGAAGCTTTCTTT. The encoded protein is CASSIAGPNTEAFF.

The chain carries TRBV30 and TRBJ2-3; TRBD2 matches 11 bases. V gave up 2 bases and J gave up 7 bases; unmatched junction bases: 11. The CDR3 length is 16 residues. Germline V CDR1 and CDR2: GTSNPN, SVGIG (reference sequence). This CDR3 is CAWSLLTSGERYTQYF. CDR3 bases: TGTGCCTGGAGTTTGCTGACTAGCGGGGAGCGATATACGCAGTATTTT.

The chain carries TRBV3-1 (or the pseudogene TRBV3-2) and TRBJ1-1; 9 bases are a match to TRBD1. This CDR3 spans 14 amino acids. CDR1 is LGHDT, CDR2 YNNKEL, per germline (reference sequence). V was clipped by 6 bases and J by 5 bases; unmatched bases: 7. CDR3 residues: CASRYSGTGTEAFF. In DNA, the CDR3 is TGTGCCAGCAGATACTCCGGGACAGGGACTGAAGCTTTCTTT.

J is TRBJ1-1 and V is TRBV6-6, with 7 bases fitting TRBD1. Germline CDR1 reads MNHNY; CDR2 reads SVGAGI (reference sequence). The CDR3 has 13 amino acids. After removal of 7 bases from V and 1 base from J, the junction contained 3 bases not matched to a gene. The CDR3 coding sequence is TGTGCCAGCAACAGGGGTACGAACACTGAAGCTTTCTTT. This gives the protein CASNRGTNTEAFF.

The CDR3 spells CASSQRGDNEQFF. CDR3 nucleotide sequence: TGCGCCAGCAGTCAGCGGGGGGACAATGAGCAGTTCTTC. The chain combines TRBV4-1 with TRBJ2-1; 9 bases line up with TRBD2. This CDR3 has 13 amino acids. J gave up 5 bases and V 6 bases, and 2 bases lay outside the gene matches. Per germline, CDR1 MGHRA and CDR2 YSYEKL.

This clone was observed once. The chain recombines TRBV15 with TRBJ2-5; tentative D call: TRBD1 (5 bases). The CDR3 has 15 residues. CDR1 and CDR2 (germline): LNHNV, YYDKDF (reference sequence). V dropped 8 bases and J dropped 1 base, with 17 bases sitting between them. CDR3 sequence: CATSAGRGFQETQYF. DNA for the CDR3: TGTGCCACCTCGGCAGGGCGAGGCTTCCAAGAGACCCAGTACTTC.

The chain uses TRBV6-1 and TRBJ2-2; TRBD1 might be the D (6 bases). The CDR3 runs 15 residues. V lost 1 base, J lost 2 bases, and 8 bases lay in between. Germline V lookup: CDR1 MNHNS, CDR2 SASEGT. In DNA, the CDR3 is TGTGCCAGCAGTGAAGGGACAGCCAACACCGGGGAGCTGTTTTTT. It codes for CASSEGTANTGELFF.

The chain is built from TRBV12-5 and TRBJ2-5, with D perhaps TRBD1 (6 bases). Looked up from germline, CDR1 is LGHNT and CDR2 is FRNRAP. This CDR3 is built from 15 residues. V lost 1 base and J 4 bases, leaving 13 bases between the germline ends. The CDR3 spells CASGLGQAGGETQYF. In DNA, the CDR3 is TGTGCTAGTGGTTTGGGACAGGCTGGGGGAGAGACCCAGTACTTC.

This rearrangement joins TRBV11-2 to TRBJ1-3, with a weak D call TRBD1 (5 bases). Per germline, CDR1 SGHAT and CDR2 FQNNGV. V was cut by 3 bases and J by 1 base, with 10 bases left in between. The CDR3 spans 15 residues. The CDR3 loop is CASSFSDSSGNTIYF. Here the CDR3 DNA reads TGTGCCAGCAGCTTCTCCGACAGTTCTGGAAACACCATATATTTT.

This chain connects TRBV5-5 to TRBJ2-5, with D hard to call. V was trimmed by 6 bases and J by 2 bases, leaving 11 bases between them. The CDR3 is 13 residues long. CDR1 and CDR2 (germline): SGHKS, YYEKEE (reference sequence). Here the CDR3 reads CASTRFLQETQYF. The CDR3 DNA reads TGTGCCAGCACCCGATTCCTACAAGAGACCCAGTACTTC.